One sample yielded the 13 T cell receptor beta chains listed below, sequenced in a study of shared clonotypes between healthy human individuals. Profiled with immunoSEQ multiplex PCR; TCRdb holds only in-frame clones, not every one. This sample has around 640,000 clones, with 90% to 97% found just once. The naive CD8 population came from CD45RO-negative cells selected for CCR7, without terminally differentiated effector memory CD45RA+ cells. The sample consisted of naive CD8+ T cells sorted from blood. Source of these receptors: a woman aged 25 to 39 in good health.

This chain uses TRBV29-1 with TRBJ1-2; unclear D gene. The CDR3 contains 12 residues. V was pared by 3 bases and J by 0 bases, with 5 bases between. Germline CDR1 and CDR2: SQVTM and ANQGSEA. The CDR3 loop is CSVEGTNYGYTF. Written as DNA, the CDR3 is TGCAGCGTTGAGGGGACTAACTATGGCTACACCTTC.

The chain is built from TRBV5-5 and TRBJ2-7; D may be TRBD1 or TRBD2 (6 bases each). Trimming took off 0 bases at V and 3 bases at J, with 19 bases between the two ends. There are 17 residues in the CDR3. Germline CDR1 is SGHKS and CDR2 is YYEKEE (reference sequence). CDR3 in amino acids: CASSLAAGDLSNYEQYF. In DNA, the CDR3 is TGTGCCAGCAGCTTGGCGGCAGGGGACTTATCAAACTACGAGCAGTACTTC.

The genes are TRBV28 and TRBJ2-7; D may be TRBD1 or TRBD2 (7 bases each). Trimming left V 6 bases short and J 5 bases short, with 20 bases between. The CDR3 contains 15 residues. In germline, CDR1 is MDHEN, CDR2 SYDVKM. The CDR3 nucleotides read TGTGCCAGCAGCACCGACAGGGAGGGGGGCAACGAGCAGTACTTC. It translates to CASSTDREGGNEQYF.

The rearrangement joins TRBV27 to TRBJ2-5; 11 nucleotides line up with TRBD2. The V segment lost 4 bases and the J segment 2 bases; nucleotides outside the gene matches: 9. The CDR3 is 17 amino acids. Per the germline V gene, CDR1 is MNHEY and CDR2 is SMNVEV (reference sequence). CDR3 in DNA: TGTGCCAGCAGTTCCACCGGGACTAGCGGATTTCAAGAGACCCAGTACTTC. This sequence encodes CASSSTGTSGFQETQYF.

The V gene is TRBV28, the J gene TRBJ2-7; tentative D call: TRBD1 (5 bases). From germline, CDR1 is MDHEN and CDR2 SYDVKM. V gave up 3 bases and J gave up 0 bases, with 12 bases separating them. This CDR3 spans 15 amino acids. CDR3 protein: CASSLLTGNSYEQYF. Here the CDR3 DNA reads TGTGCCAGCAGTTTGCTAACAGGAAACTCCTACGAGCAGTACTTC. Together with reference TRBV28 and TRBJ2-7, the CDR3 gives the full variable domain: DVKVTQSSRYLVKRTGEKVFLECVQDMDHENMFWYRQDPGLGLRLIYFSYDVKMKEKGDIPEGYSVSREKKERFSLILESASTNQTSMYLCASSLLTGNSYEQYFGPGTRLTVT.

The count of this clone is one. The chain links TRBV7-8 to TRBJ2-1, with 8 bases matching TRBD2. Germline V CDR1 and CDR2: SGHVS, FQNEAQ. V lost 2 bases to trimming and J lost 2 bases; unmatched junction nucleotides: 5. This CDR3 spans 16 amino acids. CDR3 sequence: CASSLTSGGTYNEQFF. The DNA for the CDR3 is TGTGCCAGCAGCTTAACTAGCGGAGGGACCTACAATGAGCAGTTCTTC.

V is TRBV5-4 and J is TRBJ2-1; D unresolved. The V end was cut by 2 bases, the J end by 10 bases, with 10 bases between. Germline V lookup: CDR1 SGHNT, CDR2 YYREEE (reference sequence). The CDR3 contains 12 residues. CDR3 sequence (DNA): TGTGCCAGCAGCTTAGGGCAGAAAGAGCAGTTCTTC. Protein sequence: CASSLGQKEQFF.

The chain links TRBV7-8 to TRBJ2-5; TRBD2 might be the D (5 bases). The J call may be faulty, since TRBJ2-7 better matches the DNA end. The CDR3 covers 15 residues. Germline values: CDR1 SGHVS, CDR2 FQNEAQ. CDR3 sequence reads: CASSPRTEAPYEQYF. CDR3 nucleotides: TGTGCCAGCAGCCCGAGGACTGAAGCCCCCTACGAGCAGTACTTC.

This clone occurred once. The V gene is TRBV10-3, the J gene TRBJ2-1, with D tentatively TRBD2 (5 bases). The CDR3 runs 14 residues. CDR1 and CDR2 from the germline V gene are ENHRY and SYGVKD. V dropped 6 bases and J dropped 8 bases, with 17 bases sitting between them. In DNA form, the CDR3 reads TGTGCCATCAGCGACTACGGTTTGTTGGATGAGCAGTTCTTC. This gives the protein CAISDYGLLDEQFF.

The chain combines TRBV29-1 with TRBJ2-7; D unclear. V lost 6 bases, J lost 3 bases, and 9 bases lay in between. Looked up from germline, CDR1 is SQVTM and CDR2 is ANQGSEA. The length of the CDR3 is 11 residues. This CDR3 reads CSVRRNYEQYF. For the CDR3, the DNA is TGCAGCGTCCGGCGGAACTACGAGCAGTACTTC.

The chain recombines TRBV28 with TRBJ2-1; TRBD2 agrees at 11 bases. V dropped 4 bases and J dropped 10; count of bases not matched to a gene: 15. CDR1 is MDHEN and CDR2 is SYDVKM in the germline V gene. This CDR3 spans 17 amino acids. CDR3 DNA sequence: TGTGCCAGCAGTTCCCCCCTTGTACTAGCGGGAGATGGGGAGCAGTTCTTC. Residues: CASSSPLVLAGDGEQFF.

The rearrangement uses TRBV30 and TRBJ1-1, with 9 nucleotides matching TRBD1. With V trimmed by 4 bases and J by 5 bases, 5 bases remained unmatched. This CDR3 spans 13 amino acids. Germline V CDR1 and CDR2: GTSNPN, SVGIG (reference sequence). CDR3 region: CAWIQGALTEAFF. The CDR3 bases are TGTGCCTGGATACAGGGGGCCTTGACTGAAGCTTTCTTT. Supplemented by reference TRBV30 and TRBJ1-1, the full variable domain reads SQTIHQWPATLVQPVGSPLSLECTVEGTSNPNLYWYRQAAGRGLQLLFYSVGIGQISSEVPQNLSASRPQDRQFILSSKKLLLSDSGFYLCAWIQGALTEAFFGQGTRLTVV.

The genes are TRBV19 and TRBJ1-5; no clear D gene. The length of the CDR3 is 13 residues. Per the germline V gene, CDR1 is LNHDA and CDR2 is SQIVND (reference sequence). V was pared by 3 bases and J by 7 bases, with 10 bases between. CDR3 amino acids: CASSIPTWQPQHF. Here the CDR3 DNA reads TGTGCCAGTAGTATCCCTACGTGGCAGCCCCAGCATTTT. The full variable domain, with the rest looked up from reference TRBV19 and TRBJ1-5, is DGGITQSPKYLFRKEGQNVTLSCEQNLNHDAMYWYRQDPGQGLRLIYYSQIVNDFQKGDIAEGYSVSREKKESFPLTVTSAQKNPTAFYLCASSIPTWQPQHFGDGTRLSIL.